The rows below give T cell receptor beta chains drawn from one sample of a study of blood T cell repertoires in COVID-19. TCRdb's copy holds only in-frame clones and misses some; the assay was immunoSEQ multiplex PCR. This table holds over 200,000 clones, under 90% found once. Specimen: PBMCs or T cells enriched from blood (not recorded which). The receptors originated from a man aged 55 to 70 who had recovered from COVID-19. Each CDR3 is given with its conserved first and last residue. The D gene is left open where the match is weak. Size values are once, few and many counts, or a class for expanded clones, and some rows have none.

>TRBD2|TRBV5-1|TRBJ2-3|.
TGCGCCAGCAGCTCCCAAGCGGGGGGAGCCACAGATACGCAGTATTTT
CASSSQAGGATDTQYF
>TRBD2|TRBV5-1|TRBJ2-2|.
TGCGCCAGCAGCCAGACTAGCGGGGTGAACGGGGAGCTGTTTTTT
CASSQTSGVNGELFF
>TRBD1|TRBV5-1|TRBJ2-3|.
TGCGCCAGCAGAACCGGGACAGGGGATACAGATACGCAGTATTTT
CASRTGTGDTDTQYF
>.|TRBV5-1|TRBJ2-3|once
TGCGCCAGCAGCTCCCGACGGACACGTGAAGATACGCAGTATTTT
CASSSRRTREDTQYF
>TRBD1|TRBV2|TRBJ2-2|.
TGTGCCAGCAGTAGCCAGGGGGCTGACACCGGGGAGCTGTTTTTT
CASSSQGADTGELFF
>TRBD1|TRBV6-5|TRBJ1-3|.
TGTGCCAGCAGGGGACAGGGAGGTGGAAACACCATATATTTT
CASRGQGGGNTIYF
>.|TRBV12-3/TRBV12-4|TRBJ1-5|.
TGTGCCACAGGGAGGGGGTTGTATCAGCCCCAGCATTTT
CATGRGLYQPQHF
>.|TRBV7-9|TRBJ1-2|.
TGTGCCAGCAGCTTAGACCCTCCCGGGGGGGGTAATAATGGCTACACCTTC
CASSLDPPGGGNNGYTF
>TRBD2|TRBV10-3|TRBJ2-1|.
TGTGCCATCGGATTAGCGGGGGCGGGGTACAATGAGCAGTTCTTC
CAIGLAGAGYNEQFF
>TRBD2|TRBV10-3|TRBJ2-4|.
TGTGCCATCAGTGAACGCGGGGGGGACGATATTCTAGCCAAAAACATTCAGTACTTC
CAISERGGDDILAKNIQYF
>TRBD2|TRBV6-5|TRBJ2-7|.
TGTGCCAGCAGTTTGGGACTAGCCTACGAGCAGTACTTC
CASSLGLAYEQYF
>TRBD2|TRBV4-1|TRBJ2-3|.
TGCGCCAGCAGCCCCGAGCGGGGGGAGGTAGATACGCAGTATTTT
CASSPERGEVDTQYF
>.|TRBV25-1|TRBJ1-6|.
TGTGCCAGCAGGGACAGCCCCTATAATTCACCCCTCCACTTT
CASRDSPYNSPLHF
>TRBD1|TRBV7-2|TRBJ2-1|.
TGTGCCAGCAGCTTCGGGACAGCGCCCTCCTACAATGAGCAGTTCTTC
CASSFGTAPSYNEQFF
>.|TRBV6-5|TRBJ2-7|.
TGTGCCAGCAGTTACTCGCTCGGAGCCTACGAGCAGTACTTC
CASSYSLGAYEQYF
>.|TRBV10-2|TRBJ1-1|few
TGCGCCAGCAGTTTGCTCAACAGGGCCACGAACACTGAAGCTTTCTTT
CASSLLNRATNTEAFF
>TRBD2|TRBV7-9|TRBJ2-5|.
TGTGCCAGCAGCTCCCGACTAGCGGGGGACCTGTACCAAGAGACCCAGTACTTC
CASSSRLAGDLYQETQYF
>TRBD1|TRBV7-6|TRBJ2-7|.
TGTGCCAGCAGCTTACCAGGGACAGGTGGCGAGCAGTACTTC
CASSLPGTGGEQYF
>.|TRBV11-1|TRBJ1-3|.
TGTGCCAGCAGCACCGGGACAAACTCTGGAAACACCATATATTTT
CASSTGTNSGNTIYF
>TRBD2|TRBV6-5|TRBJ2-7|.
TGTGCCAGCAGCCTGACTAGCGGGGGATCCTACGAGCAGTACTTC
CASSLTSGGSYEQYF
>.|TRBV12-3/TRBV12-4|TRBJ2-5|once
TGTGCCAGCAGTTTGTATGGACTCGGGACCCAGTACTTC
CASSLYGLGTQYF
>TRBD1|TRBV30|TRBJ1-4|.
TGTGCCTGGAGTTTTGGGGGACAGGGGGATGAAAAACTGTTTTTT
CAWSFGGQGDEKLFF
>.|TRBV19|TRBJ1-1|once
TGTGCCAGTAGTATTGCACAGGGGAACACTGAAGCTTTCTTT
CASSIAQGNTEAFF
>.|TRBV6-2/TRBV6-3|TRBJ1-6|.
TGTGCCAGCAGTTACTCGAGAGGTTGGAATTCACCCCTCCACTTT
CASSYSRGWNSPLHF
>TRBD1|TRBV7-2|TRBJ1-2|.
TGTGCCAGCAGCCCGGACAGGAACCCTAACTATGGCTACACCTTC
CASSPDRNPNYGYTF
>.|TRBV7-3|TRBJ1-1|.
TGTGCCAGCAGCCCCCGCGGCCGGGGTGAAGCTTTCTTT
CASSPRGRGEAFF
>TRBD2|TRBV6-6|TRBJ2-3|.
TGTGCCAGCAGTCCCGGGACTAGCGGGGGGGCATGGTACACGCAGTATTTT
CASSPGTSGGAWYTQYF
>.|TRBV2|TRBJ1-6|once
TGTGCCAGCAGCGACAGCTCCTATAATTCACCCCTCCACTTT
CASSDSSYNSPLHF
>.|TRBV5-1|TRBJ1-1|.
TGCGCCAGCAGCTTGTGGCCACCCACTGAAGCTTTCTTT
CASSLWPPTEAFF
>TRBD1|TRBV12-5|TRBJ1-4|once
TGTGCTAGTGGTGGTCGGGACAGAGTTAATGAAAAACTGTTTTTT
CASGGRDRVNEKLFF
>.|TRBV24-1|TRBJ2-2|few
TGTGCCACCAGTGATTTGCTCAGGGGGGACACCGGGGAGCTGTTTTTT
CATSDLLRGDTGELFF
>.|TRBV16|TRBJ1-3|.
TGTGCCAGCAGCCGAGGTGGAAACACCATATATTTT
CASSRGGNTIYF
>.|TRBV7-3|TRBJ1-4|.
TGTGCCAGCGCCGGGGGGCCTAATGAAAAACTGTTTTTT
CASAGGPNEKLFF
>TRBD2|TRBV9|TRBJ2-2|.
TGTGCCAGCAGCGGGACTAGCGGGGGGGCCGGGGAGCTGTTTTTT
CASSGTSGGAGELFF
>.|TRBV10-3|TRBJ2-7|many
TGTGCCATCAGTGAAGAGACAGAACCCTACGAGCAGTACTTC
CAISEETEPYEQYF
>TRBD1|TRBV7-9|TRBJ1-6|once
TGTGCCAGCAGCTCACAGGGGGCTAGAAATTCACCCCTCCACTTT
CASSSQGARNSPLHF
>TRBD1|TRBV10-3|TRBJ2-1|.
TGTGCCATCAGTGTACAGGGGTCGGAGGTAAATGAGCAGTTCTTC
CAISVQGSEVNEQFF
>.|TRBV12-3/TRBV12-4|TRBJ1-3|.
TGTGCCAGTGGACTATCAACTGGAAACACCATATATTTT
CASGLSTGNTIYF
>TRBD1|TRBV11-3|TRBJ2-3|.
TGTGCCAGCAGTCCAGGGGGCACATGGACAGATACGCAGTATTTT
CASSPGGTWTDTQYF
>TRBD1|TRBV15|TRBJ1-2|.
TGTGCCACCAGCAGGGACAGGGTCGCTAACTATGGCTACACCTTC
CATSRDRVANYGYTF
>TRBD1|TRBV2|TRBJ1-5|.
TGTGCCAGCAGTGAAGGGGACAGATATCAGCCCCAGCATTTT
CASSEGDRYQPQHF
>TRBD1|TRBV14|TRBJ1-2|many
TGTGCCAGCAGCCCAACAGGGGGAGGCTATGGCTACACCTTC
CASSPTGGGYGYTF
>.|TRBV5-4|TRBJ1-1|once
TGTGCCAGCAGATGGGAGTCGACTGAAGCTTTCTTT
CASRWESTEAFF
>TRBD1|TRBV19|TRBJ1-2|.
TGTGCCAGCATACCTACAGGGGGAAGACGGAATGGCTACACCTTC
CASIPTGGRRNGYTF
>TRBD2|TRBV11-3|TRBJ2-1|.
TGTGCCAGCAGCCGTCCGTTGAGAGCGGGGTTTTGGAATGAGCAGTTCTTC
CASSRPLRAGFWNEQFF
>TRBD1|TRBV6-5|TRBJ1-2|.
TGTGCCAGCAAGGCGACAGGGATCTATGGCTACACCTTC
CASKATGIYGYTF
>TRBD1|TRBV7-2|TRBJ2-2|.
TGTGCCAGCAGGTTGACAGGGACCTCGAACACCGGGGAGCTGTTTTTT
CASRLTGTSNTGELFF
>.|TRBV18|TRBJ1-2|.
TGTGCCAGCTCACCGAGCCAGGGAATACACAGCTATGGCTACACCTTC
CASSPSQGIHSYGYTF